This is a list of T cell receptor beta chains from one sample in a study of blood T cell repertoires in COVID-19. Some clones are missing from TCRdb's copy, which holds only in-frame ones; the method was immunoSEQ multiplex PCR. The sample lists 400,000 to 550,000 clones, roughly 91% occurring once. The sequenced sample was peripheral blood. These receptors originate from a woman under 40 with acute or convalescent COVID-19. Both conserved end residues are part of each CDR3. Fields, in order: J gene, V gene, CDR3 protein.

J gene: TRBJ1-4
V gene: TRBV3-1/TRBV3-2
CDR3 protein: CASSRRTGINEKLFF

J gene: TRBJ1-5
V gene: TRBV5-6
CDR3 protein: CASSLDPGHSNQPQHF

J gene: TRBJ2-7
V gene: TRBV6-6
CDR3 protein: CASSPPGTGGTSYEQYF

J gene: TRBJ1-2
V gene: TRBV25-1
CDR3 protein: CASSELSDYGYTF

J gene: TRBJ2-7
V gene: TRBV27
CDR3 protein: CASSPGLGRSYEQYF

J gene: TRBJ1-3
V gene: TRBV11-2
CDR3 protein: CASSLNRGTTNTIYF

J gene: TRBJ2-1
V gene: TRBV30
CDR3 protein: CASLDGRAGEQFF

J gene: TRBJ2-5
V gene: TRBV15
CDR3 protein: CATSRDLAGRVQETQYF

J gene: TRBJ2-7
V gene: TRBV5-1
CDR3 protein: CASSPITLDRVGHEQYF

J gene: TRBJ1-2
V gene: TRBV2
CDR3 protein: CASSEAATGGIDGYTF

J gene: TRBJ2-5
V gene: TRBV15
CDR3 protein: CATSTRQGSGETQYF

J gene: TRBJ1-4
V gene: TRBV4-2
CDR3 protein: CASSQGAGMSEKLFF

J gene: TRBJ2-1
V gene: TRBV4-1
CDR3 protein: CASSQEGLAGGRGNEQFF

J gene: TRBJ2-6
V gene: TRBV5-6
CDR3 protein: CASSLARQLVSGANVLTF

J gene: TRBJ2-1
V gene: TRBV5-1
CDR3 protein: CASSLASGGAGEQFF

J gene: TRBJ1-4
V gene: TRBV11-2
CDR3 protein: CASSLDGRENEKLFF

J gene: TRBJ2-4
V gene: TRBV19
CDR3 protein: CASSMEGPAGPVNIQYF

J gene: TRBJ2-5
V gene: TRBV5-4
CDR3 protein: CASSLGGIQETQYF

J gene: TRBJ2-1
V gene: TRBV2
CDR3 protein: CASSDEGGGAIEQFF

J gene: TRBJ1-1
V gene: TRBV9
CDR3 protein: CASSVGLGSRTEAFF

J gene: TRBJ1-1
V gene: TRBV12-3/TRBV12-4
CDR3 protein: CASTLAGEDEAFF

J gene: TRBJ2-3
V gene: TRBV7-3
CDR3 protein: CASSWRGPPTDTQYF

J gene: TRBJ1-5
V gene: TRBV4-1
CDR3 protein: CASSQGLSGNQPQHF

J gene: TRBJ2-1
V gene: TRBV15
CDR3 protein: CATSRDGYNEQFF

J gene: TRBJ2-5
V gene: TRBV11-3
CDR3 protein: CASSSGGGVSETQYF

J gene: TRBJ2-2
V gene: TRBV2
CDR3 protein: CASSESAGGPTGELFF

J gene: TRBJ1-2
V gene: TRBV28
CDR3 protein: CASSLGQGRKYTF

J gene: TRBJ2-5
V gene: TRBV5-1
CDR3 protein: CASSLQGRQQETQYF

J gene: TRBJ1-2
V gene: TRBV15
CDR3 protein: CATSRDQGAYYGYTF

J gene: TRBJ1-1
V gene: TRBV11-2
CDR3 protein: CASSLARPRSMNTEAFF

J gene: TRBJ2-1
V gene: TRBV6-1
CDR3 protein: CASSERSGGGPFRSYNEQFF

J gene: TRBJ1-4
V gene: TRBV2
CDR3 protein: CASKRDSKNEKLFF

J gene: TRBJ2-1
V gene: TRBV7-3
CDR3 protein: CASSRDYRNEQFF

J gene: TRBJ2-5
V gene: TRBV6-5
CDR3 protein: CASSYGPNQETQYF

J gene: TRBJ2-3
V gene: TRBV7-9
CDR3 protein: CASSLTALWDTQYF

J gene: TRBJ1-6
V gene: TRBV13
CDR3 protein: CASSSRLSVPSPLHF

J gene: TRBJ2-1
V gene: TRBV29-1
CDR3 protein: CSVEGSFEQFF

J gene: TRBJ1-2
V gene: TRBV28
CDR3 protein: CASSLEGQVDGYTF

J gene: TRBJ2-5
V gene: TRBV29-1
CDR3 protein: CSVDLGSGAVTQYF

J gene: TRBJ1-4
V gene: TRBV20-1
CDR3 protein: CSASAMGLGPFF

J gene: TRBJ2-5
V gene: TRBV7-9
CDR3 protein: CASSSTGRGETQYF

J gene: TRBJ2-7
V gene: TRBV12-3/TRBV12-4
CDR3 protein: CASSLYGYEQYF

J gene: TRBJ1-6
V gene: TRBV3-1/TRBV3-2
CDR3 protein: CASSRGGWDTSPLHF

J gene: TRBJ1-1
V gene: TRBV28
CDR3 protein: CASSPSAGSVVTEAFF

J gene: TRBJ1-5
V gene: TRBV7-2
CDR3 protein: CASRLRDSSNQPQHF

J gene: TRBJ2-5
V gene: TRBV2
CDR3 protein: CASNDRAQETQYF

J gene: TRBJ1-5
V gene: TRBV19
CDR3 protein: CASSRDRGPYQPQHF

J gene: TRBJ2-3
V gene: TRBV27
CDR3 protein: CASRPGTFPFRDTQYF

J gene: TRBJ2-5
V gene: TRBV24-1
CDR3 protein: CATRRDREETQYF

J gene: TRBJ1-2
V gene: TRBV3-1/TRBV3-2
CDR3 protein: CASSQDGGSHVYGYTF

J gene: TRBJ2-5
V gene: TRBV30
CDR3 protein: CAWSKGGAIETQYF

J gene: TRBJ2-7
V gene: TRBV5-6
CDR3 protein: CASSLLAGATYEQYF

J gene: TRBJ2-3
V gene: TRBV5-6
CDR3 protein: CASSTRDRGTTDTQYF